This T cell receptor beta chain emerged from a study of cytomegalovirus exposure and HLA in healthy donors. Study as a whole: A data release that came early held around 85 million unique TCRs from HLA-typed donors. Notes on the study in general: Later work showed greater clonal expansion in HLA-associated TCR beta chains than in equally common others.

Note on this clone: Its antigen is unknown.

PCR primers comprised 60 Vbeta and 13 Jbeta primers. The assay was immunoSEQ multiplex PCR, and TCRdb's table has in-frame clones only and misses some. The data show over 90,000 clones, with approximately 73% seen just once and 3% to 4% held by the top ten. Germline CDR1 SGDLS, CDR2 YYNGEE. Trimming took off 0 bases at V and 2 bases at J, with 15 bases between the two ends. The CDR3 spans 17 residues. The genes are TRBV9 and TRBJ1-5, with D possibly matching TRBD1 (5 bases). Material: PBMCs. The sequence was obtained from a man in his forties or fifties in good health and CMV-seronegative. The DNA for the CDR3 is TGTGCCAGCAGCGTAGAGGTGGGGGGGGTCTGCAATCAGCCCCAGCATTTT. Its protein is CASSVEVGGVCNQPQHF. The entire variable domain, with the rest obtained from reference TRBV9 and TRBJ1-5, is as follows: DSGVTQTPKHLITATGQRVTLRCSPRSGDLSVYWYQQSLDQGLQFLIQYYNGEERAKGNILERFSAQQFPDLHSELNLSSLELGDSALYFCASSVEVGGVCNQPQHFGDGTRLSIL.